These 18 T cell receptor beta chains came from one sample sequenced in a study of cytomegalovirus exposure and HLA in healthy donors. PCR involved 60 Vbeta and 13 Jbeta primers. TCRdb's table, derived via immunoSEQ multiplex PCR, lists solely in-frame clones and lacks some. Found here are over 150,000 clones, under 90% of them singletons; the top ten hold 4.8%. Sequences were obtained from PBMCs. All receptors come from a man between 18 and 29 years old in good health and CMV-seronegative.

V is TRBV27 and J is TRBJ2-5; TRBD2 agrees at 16 bases. The CDR3 covers 21 residues. CDR1 and CDR2 from the germline V gene are MNHEY and SMNVEV (reference sequence). Germline trimming cut 0 bases from V and 3 bases from J; bases unmatched to any gene: 13. The CDR3 DNA reads as TGTGCCAGCAGTTTATCGAGGGAGCGGGGACTAGCGGGAGGGAGGGAAGAGACCCAGTACTTC. It encodes CASSLSRERGLAGGREETQYF.

V usage is TRBV10-2 and J usage is TRBJ2-7, with a weak D call TRBD2 (6 bases). The V gene's germline CDR1 is WSHSY and CDR2 SAAADI. CDR3 size: 15 residues. V dropped 7 bases and J dropped 1 base, with 17 bases sitting between them. This chain's CDR3 is CASNTWGGNSYEQYF. The CDR3 DNA follows: TGCGCCAGCAACACATGGGGAGGCAATTCCTACGAGCAGTACTTC.

The chain is built from TRBV7-3 and TRBJ1-5; 9 positions match TRBD1. The CDR3 runs to 18 residues. In germline, CDR1 is SGHTA, CDR2 FQGTGA. V was clipped by 0 bases and J by 4 bases; unmatched bases: 10. CDR3 nucleotide sequence: TGTGCCAGCAGCTTAACGGGGCTACAGGGGGCTTTTAATCAGCCCCAGCATTTT. This codes for CASSLTGLQGAFNQPQHF.

The genes are TRBV6-5 and TRBJ1-5; D gene uncertain. Trimming took off 8 bases at V and 3 bases at J, with 14 bases between the two ends. The CDR3 contains 14 residues. The germline gives CDR1 MNHEY, CDR2 SVGAGI. CDR3 sequence (DNA): TGTGCCAGCGGCTTGGGCAGTAACAATCAGCCCCAGCATTTT. Its protein is CASGLGSNNQPQHF.

DNA of the CDR3: TGTGCCAGCAGTTTAGGACAGATCTCAGGAACCCAGTACTTC. This encodes CASSLGQISGTQYF. This chain uses TRBV28 with TRBJ2-5; D is perhaps TRBD1 (6 bases). V lost 2 bases and J lost 8, with 15 bases in between. The germline gives CDR1 MDHEN, CDR2 SYDVKM. The CDR3 length is 14 residues.

The V gene is TRBV7-3, the J gene TRBJ2-7; 9 nucleotides line up with TRBD2. This CDR3 comprises 16 residues. J lost 4 bases, V lost 1 base, and 8 bases had no gene match. Germline CDR1 reads SGHTA; CDR2 reads FQGTGA. CDR3 sequence reads: CASSLRRAGGPYEQYF. As DNA, the CDR3 is TGTGCCAGCAGCTTAAGACGGGCGGGGGGGCCTTACGAGCAGTACTTC.

The chain recombines TRBV7-2 with TRBJ1-2; D remains unclear. Trimming took off 5 bases at V and 2 bases at J, with 9 bases between the two ends. The CDR3 is 13 amino acids. The V gene's germline CDR1 is SGHTA and CDR2 FQGNSA. The CDR3 DNA reads as TGTGCCAGCAGCCCCGACAAGAACTATGGCTACACCTTC. Translation: CASSPDKNYGYTF.

This chain joins TRBV19 and TRBJ1-4; TRBD1 might be the D (5 bases). Between the trimmed V and J ends, which lost 3 bases and 7 bases, there was a span of 18 bases. The germline gives CDR1 LNHDA, CDR2 SQIVND (reference sequence). This CDR3 spans 16 amino acids. Written as DNA, the CDR3 is TGTGCCAGTAGTATCTTAAGGCCGACAGTACCTGAAAAACTGTTTTTT. Translation gives CASSILRPTVPEKLFF.

The J gene is TRBJ2-7, the V gene TRBV6-5; D might be TRBD1 (7 bases). This CDR3 has 14 amino acids. Trimming took 6 bases from V and 6 from J, leaving 18 bases between them. Germline V gene data show CDR1 as MNHEY and CDR2 as SVGAGI. The CDR3, as DNA: TGTGCCAGCAGACCGACCTCAGGGGGGAGCGAGCAGTACTTC. This codes for CASRPTSGGSEQYF.

This clone was counted only a few times. The chain couples TRBV6-5 to TRBJ2-1, with TRBD2 matching 13 bases. Germline values: CDR1 MNHEY, CDR2 SVGAGI. CDR3 length: 14 residues. V dropped 5 bases and J dropped 9; count of bases not matched to a gene: 4. The CDR3 sequence: CASSGTSGVGEQFF. The CDR3 DNA sequence: TGTGCCAGCAGTGGGACTAGCGGGGTGGGTGAGCAGTTCTTC.

V is TRBV29-1 and J is TRBJ1-2; no reliable D call. The CDR3 length is 13 residues. V lost 0 bases to trimming and J lost 0 bases, with 5 bases between them. Germline CDR1 and CDR2: SQVTM and ANQGSEA. CDR3 nucleotide sequence: TGCAGCGTTGAAGACGGAGCTAACTATGGCTACACCTTC. Residues: CSVEDGANYGYTF.

This chain joins TRBV27 and TRBJ1-5; TRBD1 matches at 8 bases. J was trimmed by 3 bases and V by 2 bases; bases with no gene match: 12. CDR1 and CDR2 (germline): MNHEY, SMNVEV (reference sequence). The CDR3 spans 18 residues. Here the CDR3 reads CASSLTLDRVRNNQPQHF. The DNA for the CDR3 is TGTGCCAGCAGTTTAACCCTGGACAGGGTACGTAACAATCAGCCCCAGCATTTT.

A single count supports this clone. The chain has TRBV5-1 and TRBJ2-7; TRBD1 is a possible D gene (6 bases). Germline CDR1 SGHRS, CDR2 YFSETQ. Deletions cut 0 bases from V and 4 bases from J, with 11 bases between. The CDR3 consists of 14 residues. The CDR3 bases are TGCGCCAGCAGCTTGGTCCCAGGGGAGTACGAGCAGTACTTC. Translating gives CASSLVPGEYEQYF.

This CDR3 is CASSVLSQGVRTEAFF. CDR3 nucleotides: TGTGCCAGCAGCGTCCTATCACAGGGAGTTCGGACTGAAGCTTTCTTT. V gene TRBV9 combines with J gene TRBJ1-1, with D perhaps TRBD1 (6 bases). Germline V gene lookup returns CDR1 SGDLS and CDR2 YYNGEE. The CDR3 extends over 16 amino acids. Between the trimmed V and J ends, which lost 2 bases and 5 bases, there was a span of 19 bases.

Of note for this clone: At one boundary the junction diverges from the germline segment, which might be a read error. The V call is TRBV6-4, the J call TRBJ2-3, with no clear D. The CDR3 is 15 amino acids. Germline lookup yields CDR1 MRHNA and CDR2 SNTAGT. Here the CDR3 reads CATSPDAGSTDTQYF. CDR3 bases: TGTGCCACCAGTCCAGATGCCGGGTCCACAGATACGCAGTATTTT.

The chain recombines TRBV5-1 with TRBJ1-6, with 7 bases aligning to TRBD1. V was clipped by 3 bases and J by 9 bases; unmatched bases: 9. CDR3 length: 15 residues. Germline V gene sequence: CDR1 SGHRS, CDR2 YFSETQ. CDR3 DNA sequence: TGCGCCAGCAGCTCTACAGGGGCCAGCGGTTCACCCCTCCACTTT. Encoded protein: CASSSTGASGSPLHF.

CDR3 DNA: TGTGCCAGCAGCTTGGATCTCCCCTTACAGGGATCAACTGAAGCTTTCTTT. Its translation: CASSLDLPLQGSTEAFF. The rearrangement joins TRBV13 to TRBJ1-1, with a possible D match to TRBD1 (6 bases). Germline V gene lookup returns CDR1 PRHDT and CDR2 FYEKMQ (reference sequence). There are 17 residues in the CDR3. V was pared by 3 bases and J by 5 bases, with 22 bases between. Variable domain in full (rest from reference TRBV13 and TRBJ1-1): AAGVIQSPRHLIKEKRETATLKCYPIPRHDTVYWYQQGPGQDPQFLISFYEKMQSDKGSIPDRFSAQQFSDYHSELNMSSLELGDSALYFCASSLDLPLQGSTEAFFGQGTRLTVV.

The chain recombines TRBV5-1 with TRBJ1-6; 7 nucleotides match TRBD1. The CDR3 runs 16 residues. V shed 4 bases and J 12 bases; nucleotides not matched to a gene: 16. In germline, CDR1 is SGHRS, CDR2 YFSETQ. This chain's CDR3 is CASSATTGTVGEPLHF. The CDR3 DNA reads TGCGCCAGCAGCGCGACCACCGGGACAGTTGGGGAACCCCTCCACTTT.